This T cell receptor (beta chain) was recovered during a study of blood T cell repertoires in COVID-19. Whole-study context: From T cells, B-cell-depleted T cells, or PBMCs came the material, which was cDNA or gDNA.

CDR3 length equals 13 residues. Germline V gene lookup returns CDR1 GTSNPN and CDR2 SVGIG (reference sequence). Trimming took 0 bases from V and 2 from J, leaving 7 bases between them. Only in-frame clones appear in the TCRdb table, and some are missing; sequencing was by immunoSEQ multiplex PCR. The profile shows roughly 150,000 clones, around 75% of them singletons. The chain uses TRBV30 and TRBJ1-1; no firm D call. The TCR was taken from a woman older than 75 with acute or convalescent COVID-19. Sequencing was performed on peripheral blood. CDR3 residues: CAWSVAPNTEAFF. DNA of the CDR3: TGTGCCTGGAGTGTGGCACCAAACACTGAAGCTTTCTTT.